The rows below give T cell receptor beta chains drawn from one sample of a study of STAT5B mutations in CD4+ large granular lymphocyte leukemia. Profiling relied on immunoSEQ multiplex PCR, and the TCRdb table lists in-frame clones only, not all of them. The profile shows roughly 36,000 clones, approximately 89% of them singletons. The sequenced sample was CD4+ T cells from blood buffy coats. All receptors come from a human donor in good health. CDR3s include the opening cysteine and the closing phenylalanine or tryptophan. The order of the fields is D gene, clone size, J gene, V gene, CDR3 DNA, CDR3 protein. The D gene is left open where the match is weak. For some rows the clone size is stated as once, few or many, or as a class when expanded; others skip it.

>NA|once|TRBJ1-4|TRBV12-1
TGTCCGTCGGGGGGGCCCTACGAAAAACTGTTTTTT
CPSGGPYEKLFF
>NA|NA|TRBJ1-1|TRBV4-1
TGCGCCAGCAGCCACCTCCTCCGACGGACCCGTGAGGAGCAAGCTTTCTTT
CASSHLLRRTREEQAFF
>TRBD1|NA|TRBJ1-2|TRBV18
TGTGCCAGCTCAACGACAGGGTTCAATGGCTACACCTTC
CASSTTGFNGYTF
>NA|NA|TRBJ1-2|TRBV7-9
TGTGCCAGCAGCTTAATGGGACGAGGAGGCTACACCTTC
CASSLMGRGGYTF
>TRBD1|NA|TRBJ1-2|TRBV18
TGTGCCAGCTCCCCGACAGGGGGCTTCTTTGGGTATGGCTACACCTTC
CASSPTGGFFGYGYTF
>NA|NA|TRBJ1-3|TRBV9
TGTGCCAGCAGCGTAGTAGGTCATCCCTCGGGGGGAAACACCATATATTTT
CASSVVGHPSGGNTIYF
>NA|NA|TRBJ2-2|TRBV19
TGTGCCAGTAGACCACAGGGCCCGAACACCGGGGAGCTGTTTTTT
CASRPQGPNTGELFF
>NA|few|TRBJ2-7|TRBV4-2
TGTGCCAGCAGCGGGGGCAGTACCTACGAGCAGTACTTC
CASSGGSTYEQYF
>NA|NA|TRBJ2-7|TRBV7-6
TGTGCCAGCAGCCAAGCAGGGTACGAGCAGTACTTC
CASSQAGYEQYF
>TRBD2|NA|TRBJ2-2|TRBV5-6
TGTGCCAGCAGCTTAGGGCTAGCGGAGTCCGGGGAGCTGTTTTTT
CASSLGLAESGELFF
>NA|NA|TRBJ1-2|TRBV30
TGTGCCTGGAGGGAAGGGGCGAGCTATGGCTACACCTTC
CAWREGASYGYTF
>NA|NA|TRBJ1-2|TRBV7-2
TGTGCCAGCAGTTCCTGGGCAGGTGAATCTGGCTACACCTTC
CASSSWAGESGYTF
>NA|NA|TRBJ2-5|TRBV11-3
TGTGCCAGCAGCTTGGGCAGGGGAAGCCAAGAGACCCAGTACTTC
CASSLGRGSQETQYF
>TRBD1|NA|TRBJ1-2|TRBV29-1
TGCAGCGTCCGAGGGACAGGGCCCCATGGCTACACCTTC
CSVRGTGPHGYTF
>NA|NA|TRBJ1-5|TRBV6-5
TGTGCCACGGCTCCGGCGGCCCGGGGGCCCCAGCATTTT
CATAPAARGPQHF
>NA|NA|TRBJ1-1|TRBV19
TGTGCCAGTAAGGGTTGGAACAGGAGAAAAAAAGCTGAAGCTTTCTTT
CASKGWNRRKKAEAFF
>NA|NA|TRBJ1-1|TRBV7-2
TGTGCCAGCAGTAGGACTACTGAAGCTTTCTTT
CASSRTTEAFF
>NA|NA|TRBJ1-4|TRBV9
TGTGCCAGCAACCCCGGGGGGTCAACTAATGAAAAACTGTTTTTT
CASNPGGSTNEKLFF
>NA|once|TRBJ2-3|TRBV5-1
TGCGCCAGCAGCCAAACTGTAGATACGCAGTATTTT
CASSQTVDTQYF
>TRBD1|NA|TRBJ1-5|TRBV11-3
TGTGCCAGCAGCGCAGGGGGAGGCCAGCCCCAGCATTTT
CASSAGGGQPQHF
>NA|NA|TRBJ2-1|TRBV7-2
TGTGCCAGCAGCTTACAGAGGAATGAGCAGTTCTTC
CASSLQRNEQFF
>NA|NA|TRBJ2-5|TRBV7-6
TGTGCCAGCAGCTCGGGACTCCAAGAGACCCAGTACTTC
CASSSGLQETQYF
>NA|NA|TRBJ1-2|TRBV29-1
TGCAGCACTCGGCACTATGGCTACACCTTC
CSTRHYGYTF
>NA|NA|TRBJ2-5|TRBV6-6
TGTGCCAGCAGTTCGTCCGAGACCCAGTACTTC
CASSSSETQYF
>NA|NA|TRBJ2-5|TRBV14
TGTGCCAGCAGCCCTCGTCAGAAAGAGACCCAGTACTTC
CASSPRQKETQYF
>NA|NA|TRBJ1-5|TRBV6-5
TGTGCCAGCAGTACAAATTACTTGCAGCCCCAGCATTTT
CASSTNYLQPQHF
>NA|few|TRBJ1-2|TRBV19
TGTGCCAGTAGTTATTCGGGGGGCTATGGCTACACCTTC
CASSYSGGYGYTF
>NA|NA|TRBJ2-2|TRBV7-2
TGTGCCAGCAGCTTAATCCAGGGGGGCACCGGGGAGCTGTTTTTT
CASSLIQGGTGELFF
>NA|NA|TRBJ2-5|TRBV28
TGTGCCAGCAGTCCCCTGGGCGGTTTAGAGACCCAGTACTTC
CASSPLGGLETQYF
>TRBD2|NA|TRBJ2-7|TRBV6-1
TGTGCCAGCAGTTTCCCGACTAGCGGGACATACGAGCAGTACTTC
CASSFPTSGTYEQYF
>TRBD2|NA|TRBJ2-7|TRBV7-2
TGTGCCAGCAGCCTCCGGACTAGCGGGGGGACCGACTACGAGCAGTACTTC
CASSLRTSGGTDYEQYF
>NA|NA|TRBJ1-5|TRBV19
TGTGCCAGTAACGGGGGGGCCGCGGGGGATCAGCCCCAGCATTTT
CASNGGAAGDQPQHF
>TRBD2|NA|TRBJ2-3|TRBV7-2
TGTGCCAGCAGCTTAAATGGACTAGCGGGAGATACGCAGTATTTT
CASSLNGLAGDTQYF
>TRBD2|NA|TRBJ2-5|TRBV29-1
TGCAGCGTTGCGACTAGCCCGAAGGAGACCCAGTACTTC
CSVATSPKETQYF
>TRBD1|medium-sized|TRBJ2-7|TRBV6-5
TGTGCCAGCAGTAACTACAGGGGTCACTACGAGCAGTACTTC
CASSNYRGHYEQYF
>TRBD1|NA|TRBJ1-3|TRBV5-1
TGCGCCAGCAGCATGGACAGGCGGACAGACACCATATATTTT
CASSMDRRTDTIYF
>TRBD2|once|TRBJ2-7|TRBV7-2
TGTGCCAGCAGCTCGGGACTAGCGGGAGTGGGGCAGTACTTC
CASSSGLAGVGQYF
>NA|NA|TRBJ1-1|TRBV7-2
TGTGCCAGCAGCCTAGGGGGTTGGACTGAAGCTTTCTTT
CASSLGGWTEAFF
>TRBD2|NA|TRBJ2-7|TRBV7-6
TGTGCCAGCAGCTCCTTGGGAGGGATCTACGAGCAGTACTTC
CASSSLGGIYEQYF
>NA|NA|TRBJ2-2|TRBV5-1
TGCGCCAGCAGCTTGTCTGGGGTTACCGGGGAGCTGTTTTTT
CASSLSGVTGELFF
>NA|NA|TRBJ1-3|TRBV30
TGTGCCTGGAGTGTTGGCTACTCTGGAAACACCATATATTTT
CAWSVGYSGNTIYF
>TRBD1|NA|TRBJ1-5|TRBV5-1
TGCGCCAGCAGCTGGGGGGGACAGGGGGGTCAGCCCCAGCATTTT
CASSWGGQGGQPQHF
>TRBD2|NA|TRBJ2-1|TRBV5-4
TGTGCCAGCAGCCTCGGACTAGCGGGAGGAGTTAGGAATGAGCAGTTCTTC
CASSLGLAGGVRNEQFF
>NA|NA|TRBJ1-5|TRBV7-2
TGTGCCAGCAGCTTAGCGGGCAGACTACCCCCTAGATCGGTCGGCAATCAGCCCCAGCATTTT
CASSLAGRLPPRSVGNQPQHF
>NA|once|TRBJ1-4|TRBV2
TGTGCCAGCAGTGAAGTTGGGATAGGGGGACGAAAACTGTTTTTT
CASSEVGIGGRKLFF
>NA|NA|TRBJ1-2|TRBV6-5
TGTGCCAGCAGTTACTCGAGAGACCCCTATGGCTACACCTTC
CASSYSRDPYGYTF
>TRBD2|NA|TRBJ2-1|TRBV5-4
TGTGCCAGCAGCTTTCGAGACGGCACTATAGCGGGGTTCAACAATGAGCAGTTCTTC
CASSFRDGTIAGFNNEQFF
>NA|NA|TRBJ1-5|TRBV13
TGTGCCAGCAGCTTTGGCAGGGGAGGAAATCAGCCCCAGCATTTT
CASSFGRGGNQPQHF
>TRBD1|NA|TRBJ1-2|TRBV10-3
TGTGCCATCTCCCAGTCGGAACAGGGGAATGGCTACACCTTC
CAISQSEQGNGYTF
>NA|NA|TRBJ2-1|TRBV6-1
TGTGCCAGCCGCTTAGAGACTTGGTCCTACAATGAGCAGTTCTTC
CASRLETWSYNEQFF
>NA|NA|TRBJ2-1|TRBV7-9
TGTGCCAGCAGCTCCGACATCAATTACAATGAGCAGTTCTTC
CASSSDINYNEQFF
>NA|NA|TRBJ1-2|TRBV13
TGTGCCAGCAGCTCAATACAGGATCCTGGCGGCTACACCTTC
CASSSIQDPGGYTF
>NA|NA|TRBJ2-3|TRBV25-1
TGTGCCAGCACCCAAAGGGGGAGAAGCACAGATACGCAGTATTTT
CASTQRGRSTDTQYF